This entry is about one TCR beta chain. The data were taken from a study of blood T cell repertoires in COVID-19. Study-level background: The United States, Italy and Spain provided the acute and convalescent COVID-19 samples. In each case, the material was cDNA or gDNA derived from T cells, B-cell-depleted T cells, or PBMCs.

Per the authors' pipeline: Reference gene primer amplification gave nucleated cell count estimates. Clones were read by immunoSEQ multiplex PCR, and TCRdb kept only the in-frame ones, dropping some. V, J and clone size are taken as reported in that table, and D and trimming were inferred from the DNA itself. The sample has 30,000 to 40,000 clones; approximately 80% are singletons. The ends were cut back, 2 bases at V and 9 bases at J, with 19 bases in the middle. There are 15 residues in the CDR3. Germline-derived CDR1 and CDR2 are SEHNR and FQNEAQ (reference sequence). J is TRBJ1-2 and V is TRBV7-9; the D gene is possibly TRBD1 (5 bases). Material: peripheral blood. The sequence derives from a woman aged 55 to 70 with acute or convalescent COVID-19. The CDR3 DNA reads as TGTGCCAGCAGCTTAAGTGGCAGGGCGGAATCGAGCTACACCTTC. The encoded protein is CASSLSGRAESSYTF.